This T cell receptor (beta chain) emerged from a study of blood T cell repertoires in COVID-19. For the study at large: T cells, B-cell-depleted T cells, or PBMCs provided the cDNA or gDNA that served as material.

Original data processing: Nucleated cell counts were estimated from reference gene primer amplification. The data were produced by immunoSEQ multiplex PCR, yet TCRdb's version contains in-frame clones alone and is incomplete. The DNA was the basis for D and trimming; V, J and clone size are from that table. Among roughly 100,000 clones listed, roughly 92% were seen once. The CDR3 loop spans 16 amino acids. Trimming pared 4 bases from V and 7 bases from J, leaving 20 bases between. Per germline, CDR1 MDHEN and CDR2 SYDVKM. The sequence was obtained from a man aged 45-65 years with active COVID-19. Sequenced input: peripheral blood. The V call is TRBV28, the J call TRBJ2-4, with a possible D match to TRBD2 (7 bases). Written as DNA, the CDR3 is TGTGCCAGCAGTTCCACCTGGGGGGGCCCACTGAACATTCAGTACTTC. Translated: CASSSTWGGPLNIQYF.